This T cell receptor beta chain originates from a study of control samples from healthy donors and cancer patients. The ends were cut back, 4 bases at V and 3 bases at J, with 12 bases in the middle. Germline CDR1 LGHDT, CDR2 YNNKEL (reference sequence). This CDR3 has 14 amino acids. Sequencing was performed with immunoSEQ multiplex PCR; in TCRdb, only in-frame clones are kept and a portion is missing. The repertoire holds 190,000 or so clones, with about 93% as singletons. The sequence was collected from a man younger than 35 in good health. Sequenced material: blood. The chain has TRBV3-1 (or the pseudogene TRBV3-2) and TRBJ1-2, with D perhaps matching TRBD1 (5 bases). CDR3 nucleotides: TGTGCCAGCAGCCCGCTGAGAGGGGACTATGGCTACACCTTC. Its protein is CASSPLRGDYGYTF.